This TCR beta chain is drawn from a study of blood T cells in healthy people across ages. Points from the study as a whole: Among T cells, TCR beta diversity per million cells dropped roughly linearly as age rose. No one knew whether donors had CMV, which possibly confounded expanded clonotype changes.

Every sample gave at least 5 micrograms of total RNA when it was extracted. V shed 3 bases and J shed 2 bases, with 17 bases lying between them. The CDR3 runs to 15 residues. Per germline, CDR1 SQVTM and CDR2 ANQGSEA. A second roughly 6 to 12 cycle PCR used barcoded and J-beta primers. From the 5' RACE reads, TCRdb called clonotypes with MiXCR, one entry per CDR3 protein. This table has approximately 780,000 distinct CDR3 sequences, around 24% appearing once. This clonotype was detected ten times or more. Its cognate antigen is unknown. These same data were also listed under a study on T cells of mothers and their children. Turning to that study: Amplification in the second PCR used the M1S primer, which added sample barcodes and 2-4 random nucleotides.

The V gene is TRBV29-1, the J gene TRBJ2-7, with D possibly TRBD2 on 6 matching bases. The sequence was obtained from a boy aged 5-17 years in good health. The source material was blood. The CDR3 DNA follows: TGCAGCGTTGATTCTAATGTGCGGGGCACCTACGAGCAGTACTTC. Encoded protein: CSVDSNVRGTYEQYF.